This T cell receptor (beta chain) was sequenced during a study of shared clonotypes between healthy human individuals. The germline CDR1 and CDR2 sequences are MNHEY and SVGAGI. V dropped 4 bases and J dropped 2; count of bases not matched to a gene: 5. CDR3 length equals 15 residues. Assay used: immunoSEQ multiplex PCR; TCRdb lists only in-frame clones, some missing. The sample consists of hundreds of thousands of clones, under 80% of them appearing once. The chain uses TRBV6-5 and TRBJ2-3, with TRBD1 matching over 8 bases. Input material: memory CD4+ T cells sorted from blood. This sample's subset: CD45RA-negative fraction. The sequence was collected from a woman aged 25 to 39 in good health. The CDR3 coding sequence is TGTGCCAGCAGTTTGGCAGGGGGCTTCACAGATACGCAGTATTTT. This translates into CASSLAGGFTDTQYF.